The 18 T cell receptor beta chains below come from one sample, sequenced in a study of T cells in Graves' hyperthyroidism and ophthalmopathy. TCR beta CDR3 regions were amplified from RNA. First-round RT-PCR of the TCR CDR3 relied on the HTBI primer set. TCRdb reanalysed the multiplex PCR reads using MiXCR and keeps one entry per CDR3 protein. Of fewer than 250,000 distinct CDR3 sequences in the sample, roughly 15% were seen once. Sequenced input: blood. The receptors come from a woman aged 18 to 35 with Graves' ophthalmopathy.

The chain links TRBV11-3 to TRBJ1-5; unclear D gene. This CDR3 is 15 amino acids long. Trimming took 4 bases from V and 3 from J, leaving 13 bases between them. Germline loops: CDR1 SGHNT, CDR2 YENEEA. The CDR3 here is CASSSDGRLNQPQHF. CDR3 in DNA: TGTGCCAGCAGCTCAGATGGACGGCTCAATCAGCCCCAGCATTTT.

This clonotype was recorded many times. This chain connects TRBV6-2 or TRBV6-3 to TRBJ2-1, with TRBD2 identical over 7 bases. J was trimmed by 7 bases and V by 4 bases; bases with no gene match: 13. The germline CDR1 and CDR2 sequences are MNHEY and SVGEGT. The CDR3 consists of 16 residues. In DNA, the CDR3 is TGTGCCAGCAGTTCCTACCGGGACTACCACACGAATGAGCAGTTCTTC. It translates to CASSSYRDYHTNEQFF.

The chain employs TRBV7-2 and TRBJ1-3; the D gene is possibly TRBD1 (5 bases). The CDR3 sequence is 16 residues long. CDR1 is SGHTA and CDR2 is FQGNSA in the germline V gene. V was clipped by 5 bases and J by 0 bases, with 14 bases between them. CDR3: CASSPHGTTSGNTIYF. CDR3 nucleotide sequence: TGTGCCAGCAGCCCGCACGGGACGACCTCTGGAAACACCATATATTTT.

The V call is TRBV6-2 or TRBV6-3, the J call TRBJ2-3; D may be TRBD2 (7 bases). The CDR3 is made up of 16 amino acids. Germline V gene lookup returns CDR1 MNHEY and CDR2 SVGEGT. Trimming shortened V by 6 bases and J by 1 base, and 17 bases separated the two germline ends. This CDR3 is CASRRGVGGGTDTQYF. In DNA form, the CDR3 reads TGTGCCAGCAGACGGGGGGTGGGGGGCGGCACAGATACGCAGTATTTT.

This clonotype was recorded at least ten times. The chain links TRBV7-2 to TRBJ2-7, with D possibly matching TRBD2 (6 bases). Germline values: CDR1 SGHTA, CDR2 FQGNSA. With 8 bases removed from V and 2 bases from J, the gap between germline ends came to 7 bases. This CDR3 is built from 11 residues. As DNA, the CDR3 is TGTGCCAGCGGGACTCCCTACGAGCAGTACTTC. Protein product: CASGTPYEQYF.

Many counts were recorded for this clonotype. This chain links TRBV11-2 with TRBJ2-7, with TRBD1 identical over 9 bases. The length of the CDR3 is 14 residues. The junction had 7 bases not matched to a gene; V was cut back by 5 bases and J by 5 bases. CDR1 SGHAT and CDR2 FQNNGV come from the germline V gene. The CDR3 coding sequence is TGTGCCAGCAGCCCCCGGACAGGGGACGACGAGCAGTACTTC. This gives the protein CASSPRTGDDEQYF.

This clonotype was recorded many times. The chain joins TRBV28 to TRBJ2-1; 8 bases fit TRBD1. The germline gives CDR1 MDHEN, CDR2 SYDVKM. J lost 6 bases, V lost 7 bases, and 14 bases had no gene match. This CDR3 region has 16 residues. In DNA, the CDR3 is TGTGCCAGCATATCATACAGGGGGAACCTTGGCAATGAGCAGTTCTTC. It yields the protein CASISYRGNLGNEQFF.

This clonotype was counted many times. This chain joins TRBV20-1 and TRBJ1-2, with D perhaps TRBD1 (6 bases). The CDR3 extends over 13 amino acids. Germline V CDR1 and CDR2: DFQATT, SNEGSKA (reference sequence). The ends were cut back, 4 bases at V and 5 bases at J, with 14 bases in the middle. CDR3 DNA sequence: TGCAGTGCTATATACCCCGGACAGTATGGCTACACCTTC. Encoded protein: CSAIYPGQYGYTF.

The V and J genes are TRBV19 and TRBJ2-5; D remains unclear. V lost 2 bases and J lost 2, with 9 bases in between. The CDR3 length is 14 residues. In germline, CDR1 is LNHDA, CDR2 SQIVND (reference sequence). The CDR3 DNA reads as TGTGCCAGTAGTATACGCTCACCACAAGAGACCCAGTACTTC. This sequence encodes CASSIRSPQETQYF.

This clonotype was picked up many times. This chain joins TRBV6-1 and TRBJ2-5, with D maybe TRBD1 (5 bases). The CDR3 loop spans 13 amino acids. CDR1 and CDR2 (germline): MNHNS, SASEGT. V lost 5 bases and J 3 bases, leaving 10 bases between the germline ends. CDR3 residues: CASSPGHKETQYF. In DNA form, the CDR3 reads TGTGCCAGCAGTCCTGGACATAAAGAGACCCAGTACTTC.

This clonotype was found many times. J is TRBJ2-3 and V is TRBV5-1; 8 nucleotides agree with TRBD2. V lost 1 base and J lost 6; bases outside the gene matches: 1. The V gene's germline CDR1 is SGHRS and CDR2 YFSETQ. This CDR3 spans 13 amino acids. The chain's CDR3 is CASSLSGGDTQYF. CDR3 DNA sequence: TGCGCCAGCAGCTTGAGCGGGGGCGATACGCAGTATTTT.

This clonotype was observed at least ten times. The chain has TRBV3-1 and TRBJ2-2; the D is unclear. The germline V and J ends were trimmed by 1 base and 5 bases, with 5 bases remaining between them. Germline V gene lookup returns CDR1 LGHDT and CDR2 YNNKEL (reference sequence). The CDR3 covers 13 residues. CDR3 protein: CASSQGWTGELFF. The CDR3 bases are TGTGCCAGCAGCCAAGGGTGGACCGGGGAGCTGTTTTTT. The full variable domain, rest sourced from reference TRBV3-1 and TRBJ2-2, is DTAVSQTPKYLVTQMGNDKSIKCEQNLGHDTMYWYKQDSKKFLKIMFSYNNKELIINETVPNRFSPKSPDKAHLNLHINSLELGDSAVYFCASSQGWTGELFFGEGSRLTVL.

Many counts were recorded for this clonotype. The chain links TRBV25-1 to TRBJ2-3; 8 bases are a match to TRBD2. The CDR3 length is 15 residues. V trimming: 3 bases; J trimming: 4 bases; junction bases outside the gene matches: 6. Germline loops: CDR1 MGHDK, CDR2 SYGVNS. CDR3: CASSESGGVADTQYF. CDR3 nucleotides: TGTGCCAGCAGTGAGTCCGGGGGGGTTGCAGATACGCAGTATTTT.

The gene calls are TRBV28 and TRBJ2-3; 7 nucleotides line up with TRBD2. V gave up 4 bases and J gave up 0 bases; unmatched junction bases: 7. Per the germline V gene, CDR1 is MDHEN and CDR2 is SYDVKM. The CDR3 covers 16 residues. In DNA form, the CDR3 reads TGTGCCAGCAGTTCCTTAAGCGGGACTAGCACAGATACGCAGTATTTT. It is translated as CASSSLSGTSTDTQYF.

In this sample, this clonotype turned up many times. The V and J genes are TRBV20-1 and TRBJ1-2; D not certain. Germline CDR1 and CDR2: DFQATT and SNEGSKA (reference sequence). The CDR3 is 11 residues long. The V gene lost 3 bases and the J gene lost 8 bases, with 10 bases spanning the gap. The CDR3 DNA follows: TGCAGTGCTAGTGCAGGAGAAGGCTACACCTTC. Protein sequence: CSASAGEGYTF.

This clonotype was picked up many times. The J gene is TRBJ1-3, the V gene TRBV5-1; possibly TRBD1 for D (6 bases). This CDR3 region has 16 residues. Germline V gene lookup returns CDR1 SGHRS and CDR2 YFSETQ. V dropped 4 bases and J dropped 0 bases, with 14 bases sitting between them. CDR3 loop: CASSGDPGASGNTIYF. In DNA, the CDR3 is TGCGCCAGCAGCGGGGATCCAGGGGCCTCTGGAAACACCATATATTTT.

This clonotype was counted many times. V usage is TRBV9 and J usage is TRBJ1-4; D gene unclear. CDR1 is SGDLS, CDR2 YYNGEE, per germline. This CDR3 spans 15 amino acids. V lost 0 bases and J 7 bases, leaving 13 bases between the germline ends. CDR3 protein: CASSVGSGLSEKLFF. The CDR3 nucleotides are TGTGCCAGCAGCGTAGGGTCCGGGTTGAGTGAAAAACTGTTTTTT.

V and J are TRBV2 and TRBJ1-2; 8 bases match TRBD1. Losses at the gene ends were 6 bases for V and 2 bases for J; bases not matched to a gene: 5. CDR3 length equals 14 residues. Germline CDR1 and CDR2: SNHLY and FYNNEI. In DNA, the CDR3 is TGTGCCAGCAGATTAGGACAGGGAAACTATGGCTACACCTTC. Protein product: CASRLGQGNYGYTF.